These 27 T cell receptor beta chains came from one sample sequenced in a study of early T cells in non-severe SARS-CoV-2 infection (dated by TCRdb to the early 2020s). Library creation used 5' RACE. The instrument was a NextSeq 500. The public sequencing data were trimmed at Q25 with fastp and processed into clonotypes with MiXCR by TCRdb, which kept only in-frame beta chains. Under each unique CDR3 protein, matching rows form one entry showing the most common genes and DNA. Across this sample there are about 83,000 distinct CDR3 sequences, with roughly an eighth seen only once. Approximately 7% of the sample is taken by the ten largest. The sample consisted of whole blood. The source is an adult who was a healthcare worker with PCR-confirmed SARS-CoV-2 infection or an uninfected control (not recorded which).

This rearrangement joins TRBV7-2 to TRBJ1-1; weak D call: TRBD1 (5 bases). Trimming took 3 bases from V and 0 from J, leaving 17 bases between them. The CDR3 covers 17 residues. Germline CDR1 SGHTA, CDR2 FQGNSA. The CDR3 DNA reads as TGTGCCAGCAGCTTCCCGACAGCAAACCTCATGAACACTGAAGCTTTCTTT. This codes for CASSFPTANLMNTEAFF.

This clonotype was found a few times. The rearrangement links TRBV3-1 to TRBJ1-3; D uncertain. The V and J ends lost 3 bases and 0 bases respectively, with 6 bases between them. Per germline, CDR1 LGHDT and CDR2 YNNKEL (reference sequence). The CDR3 contains 14 residues. CDR3 sequence: CASSHGGSGNTIYF. In DNA, the CDR3 is TGTGCCAGCAGCCATGGTGGCTCTGGAAACACCATATATTTT.

This clonotype was recorded a few times. The genes are TRBV5-1 and TRBJ2-1, with 7 bases fitting TRBD1. CDR3 size: 14 residues. Per germline, CDR1 SGHRS and CDR2 YFSETQ. Unmatched junction bases numbered 4, after V lost 3 bases and J lost 4 bases. The CDR3 sequence is CASSSEQGYNEQFF. The CDR3 region has the DNA TGCGCCAGCAGCTCAGAACAGGGGTACAATGAGCAGTTCTTC.

This clonotype has more than one count but fewer than ten. The V and J genes are TRBV5-8 and TRBJ2-7, with a weak D call TRBD1 (5 bases). Germline V lookup: CDR1 SGHTS, CDR2 YDEGEE. The V and J ends lost 0 bases and 5 bases respectively, with 12 bases between them. The CDR3 runs 14 residues. CDR3 DNA: TGTGCCAGCAGCTTGGGGCTACAGGCAGACGAGCAGTACTTC. It specifies CASSLGLQADEQYF.

There are a few counts of this clonotype. The genes are TRBV29-1 and TRBJ2-3; possible D gene TRBD2, 5 bases. The CDR3 extends over 11 amino acids. The V end lost 6 bases, the J end lost 9 bases, and 13 bases lay between the germline ends. CDR1 and CDR2 from the germline V gene are SQVTM and ANQGSEA. The CDR3 here is CSVSTIDTQYF. In nucleotides, the CDR3 is TGCAGCGTCTCGACTATCGACACGCAGTATTTT.

Concerning this clonotype itself: A much larger clone differs from this one at a single base, so this may be a read error. The rearrangement links TRBV4-1 to TRBJ2-3, with unresolved D. Germline CDR1 is MGHRA and CDR2 is YSYEKL. The CDR3 loop spans 17 amino acids. CDR3 sequence: CACSQDTLLGSTDTQYF. The CDR3 region has the DNA TGCGCCTGCAGCCAAGATACCCTTTTGGGGAGCACAGATACGCAGTATTTT.

This clonotype was seen ten or more times. The chain combines TRBV7-8 with TRBJ2-7; 9 positions agree with TRBD2. Germline CDR1 reads SGHVS; CDR2 reads FQNEAQ. The CDR3 is made up of 15 amino acids. The V gene end was trimmed by 3 bases and the J gene end by 5 bases; junction bases not matched to a gene: 8. The DNA of the CDR3 is TGTGCCAGCAGCTTCATAGCGGGAGAAGGGAACGAGCAGTACTTC. This encodes CASSFIAGEGNEQYF.

This clonotype was recorded at least ten times. V gene TRBV29-1 combines with J gene TRBJ2-5; TRBD1 matches at 11 bases. The CDR3 length is 13 residues. V gave up 6 bases and J gave up 1 base; unmatched junction bases: 1. From germline, CDR1 is SQVTM and CDR2 ANQGSEA. CDR3 sequence: CSVGTGGQETQYF. The CDR3 DNA reads TGCAGCGTGGGGACAGGGGGCCAAGAGACCCAGTACTTC.

The rearrangement uses TRBV7-2 and TRBJ2-2; possible D gene TRBD2, 6 bases. There are 17 residues in the CDR3. Germline-derived CDR1 and CDR2 are SGHTA and FQGNSA. Trimming left V 4 bases short and J 2 bases short, with 17 bases between. CDR3 loop: CASSSGTGTFNTGELFF. For the CDR3, the DNA is TGTGCCAGCAGCTCTGGGACCGGGACTTTTAACACCGGGGAGCTGTTTTTT.

This clonotype came up a few times. This chain connects TRBV11-2 to TRBJ1-1; D gene uncertain. Germline V gene sequence: CDR1 SGHAT, CDR2 FQNNGV. CDR3 length: 15 residues. Between the trimmed V and J ends, which lost 4 bases and 3 bases, there was a span of 15 bases. CDR3 DNA sequence: TGTGCCAGCAGCTCGGGGATTTCGCTTTACACTGAAGCTTTCTTT. Protein sequence: CASSSGISLYTEAFF.

This clonotype showed up many times. The DNA for the CDR3 is TGTGCCACCAGCAGAGATTCAGGCGGGAGCGGTAGCACAGATACGCAGTATTTT. Encoded protein: CATSRDSGGSGSTDTQYF. The chain couples TRBV15 to TRBJ2-3; 7 bases are a match to TRBD2. Looked up from germline, CDR1 is LNHNV and CDR2 is YYDKDF (reference sequence). CDR3 size: 18 residues. V trimming: 0 bases; J trimming: 0 bases; junction bases outside the gene matches: 9.

The chain links TRBV6-6 to TRBJ2-1; 9 bases agree with TRBD2. CDR1 is MNHNY and CDR2 is SVGAGI in the germline V gene (reference sequence). V shed 3 bases and J 2 bases; nucleotides not matched to a gene: 11. The CDR3 extends over 18 amino acids. Here the CDR3 reads CASSYWLAAGGAYNEQFF. Here the CDR3 DNA reads TGTGCCAGCAGTTATTGGTTGGCGGCGGGAGGGGCCTACAATGAGCAGTTCTTC.

This chain connects TRBV7-9 to TRBJ1-4; D may be TRBD1 (5 bases). Trimming cost V 1 base and J 4 bases, with 13 bases left between them. This CDR3 region has 16 residues. CDR1 and CDR2 from the germline V gene are SEHNR and FQNEAQ (reference sequence). CDR3 bases: TGTGCCAGCAGCTTAGGGACCGGGACGGATAATGAAAAACTGTTTTTT. Amino acids: CASSLGTGTDNEKLFF.

The V gene is TRBV7-2, the J gene TRBJ2-4; possibly TRBD2 for D (5 bases). CDR1 and CDR2 from the germline V gene are SGHTA and FQGNSA. Trimming pared 3 bases from V and 6 bases from J, leaving 12 bases between. The CDR3 extends over 14 amino acids. CDR3 DNA sequence: TGTGCCAGCAGCTTTCGGACTGGGAGAAACATTCAGTACTTC. Translation gives CASSFRTGRNIQYF.

The chain combines TRBV7-9 with TRBJ2-1, with 11 bases fitting TRBD1. J lost 0 bases, V lost 5 bases, and 15 bases had no gene match. Germline V gene data show CDR1 as SEHNR and CDR2 as FQNEAQ (reference sequence). The CDR3 spans 20 residues. The CDR3 DNA reads TGTGCCAGCAGCCCCCAGGACAGGGGGCAAGACATGGGCTCCTACAATGAGCAGTTCTTC. Protein: CASSPQDRGQDMGSYNEQFF.

CDR3 in amino acids: CASSPPGQGARPDTQYF. CDR3 nucleotide sequence: TGTGCCAGCTCACCACCGGGGCAGGGGGCGCGCCCAGATACGCAGTATTTT. The V gene is TRBV18, the J gene TRBJ2-3; 8 bases line up with TRBD1. The V gene's germline CDR1 is KGHSH and CDR2 LQKENI. The length of the CDR3 is 17 residues. J was trimmed by 4 bases and V by 0 bases; bases with no gene match: 9.

J is TRBJ2-6 and V is TRBV29-1, with unresolved D. The germline V and J ends were trimmed by 5 bases and 0 bases, with 5 bases remaining between them. The V gene's germline CDR1 is SQVTM and CDR2 ANQGSEA. This CDR3 comprises 13 residues. CDR3 protein: CSVRASGANVLTF. CDR3 DNA sequence: TGCAGCGTTAGGGCCTCTGGGGCCAACGTCCTGACTTTC.

As regards this clonotype: At one boundary the junction diverges from the germline segment, which might be a read error. The rearrangement uses TRBV6-2 or TRBV6-3 and TRBJ2-1; 7 bases align to TRBD2. The CDR3 spans 12 residues. Germline CDR1 and CDR2: MNHEY and SVGEGT. The CDR3 spells CASSDSTSEQFF. The CDR3 DNA sequence: TGTGCCAGCAGTGACTCGACTAGCGAGCAGTTCTTC.

This clonotype was counted only a few times. The gene calls are TRBV2 and TRBJ2-3, with 10 bases matching TRBD2. V gave up 1 base and J gave up 1 base; unmatched junction bases: 5. The CDR3 spans 17 residues. The germline V gene has CDR1 SNHLY and CDR2 FYNNEI. The CDR3 protein is CASSEELAGRGTDTQYF. In DNA, the CDR3 is TGTGCCAGCAGTGAAGAACTAGCGGGACGGGGCACAGATACGCAGTATTTT.

The sample holds a few counts of this clonotype. An end of the junction differs from the germline gene, which may be a read error. This chain connects TRBV3-1 to TRBJ2-7, with 8 positions matching TRBD1. CDR1 is LGHDT and CDR2 is YNNKEL in the germline V gene (reference sequence). The CDR3 is made up of 12 amino acids. The CDR3 sequence is CASSQPGQGTTF. CDR3 in DNA: TGTGCCAGCAGCCAACCTGGACAGGGTACGACATTC.

In this sample, this clonotype turned up a few times. The chain combines TRBV11-2 with TRBJ2-2; D may match TRBD1 or TRBD2 (5 bases each). V was trimmed by 7 bases and J by 5 bases, leaving 26 bases between them. The CDR3 loop spans 18 amino acids. Germline CDR1 reads SGHAT; CDR2 reads FQNNGV. CDR3 residues: CASTLKYDDTGGTGELFF. In DNA, the CDR3 is TGTGCCAGCACCCTAAAGTATGATGACACAGGAGGTACCGGGGAGCTGTTTTTT.

A few counts support this clonotype. The J gene is TRBJ2-4, the V gene TRBV20-1, with 7 bases that match TRBD2. This CDR3 comprises 15 residues. Per germline, CDR1 DFQATT and CDR2 SNEGSKA (reference sequence). V shed 2 bases, J shed 0 bases, and the junction held 4 bases outside the gene matches. The CDR3 region is CSARTGGIAKNIQYF. The CDR3 DNA is TGCAGTGCTAGAACCGGGGGGATAGCCAAAAACATTCAGTACTTC.

The rearrangement uses TRBV18 and TRBJ1-2; 8 bases map to TRBD1. Germline CDR1 reads KGHSH; CDR2 reads LQKENI. V dropped 3 bases and J dropped 3; count of bases not matched to a gene: 3. The CDR3 is made up of 14 amino acids. The CDR3 DNA follows: TGTGCCAGCTCACCGACGGGACAGGACTATGGCTACACCTTC. Translating it yields CASSPTGQDYGYTF.

This clonotype was observed a few times. The rearrangement joins TRBV4-2 to TRBJ1-4; D not certain. Germline V gene data show CDR1 as LGHNA and CDR2 as YNFKEQ. The CDR3 contains 12 residues. Trimming removed 8 bases at V and 5 bases at J, with 9 bases between. The DNA of the CDR3 is TGTGCCAGCGCACGATGGAATGAAAAACTGTTTTTT. Translating it yields CASARWNEKLFF.

This clonotype was detected ten times or more. V and J are TRBV3-1 and TRBJ1-1; 7 nucleotides line up with TRBD1. V trimming: 0 bases; J trimming: 4 bases; junction bases outside the gene matches: 2. CDR3 size: 14 residues. The germline CDR1 and CDR2 sequences are LGHDT and YNNKEL (reference sequence). CDR3 in amino acids: CASSQEAGGTEAFF. The CDR3 DNA sequence: TGTGCCAGCAGCCAAGAGGCAGGGGGCACTGAAGCTTTCTTT. Drawing the rest from reference TRBV3-1 and TRBJ1-1, the complete variable domain is DTAVSQTPKYLVTQMGNDKSIKCEQNLGHDTMYWYKQDSKKFLKIMFSYNNKELIINETVPNRFSPKSPDKAHLNLHINSLELGDSAVYFCASSQEAGGTEAFFGQGTRLTVV.

This chain links TRBV3-1 with TRBJ2-7, with 12 bases fitting TRBD1. V lost 3 bases, J lost 6 bases, and 6 bases stayed unmatched. CDR3 length: 15 amino acids. Looked up from germline, CDR1 is LGHDT and CDR2 is YNNKEL (reference sequence). As DNA, the CDR3 is TGTGCCAGCAGCCATTCCGGGACAGGGGGCTTCGAGCAGTACTTC. It encodes CASSHSGTGGFEQYF.

This clonotype was counted only a few times. V is TRBV18 and J is TRBJ2-2; unclear D gene. The germline gives CDR1 KGHSH, CDR2 LQKENI. The CDR3 runs 14 residues. Between the trimmed V and J ends, which lost 0 bases and 0 bases, there was a span of 2 bases. The CDR3: CASSPPTNTGELFF. CDR3 sequence (DNA): TGTGCCAGCTCACCACCGACGAACACCGGGGAGCTGTTTTTT. The full variable domain, its missing parts supplied by reference TRBV18 and TRBJ2-2, is NAGVMQNPRHLVRRRGQEARLRCSPMKGHSHVYWYRQLPEEGLKFMVYLQKENIIDESGMPKERFSAEFPKEGPSILRIQQVVRGDSAAYFCASSPPTNTGELFFGEGSRLTVL.